A selection of T cell receptor beta chains follows, all from one sample in a study of blood T cell repertoires in COVID-19. Sequenced by immunoSEQ multiplex PCR; TCRdb stores in-frame clones only, minus some. This sample yields more than 85,000 clones, of which roughly 84% are seen a single time; 2.9% belongs to the top ten. Sequencing used peripheral blood. These receptors were collected from a woman older than 75 with acute or convalescent COVID-19. Both conserved end residues are part of each CDR3.

>TRBV27
CASSIKGLAGVSEQYF
>TRBV18
CASSPGQGEPQHF
>TRBV1
CTSSKGQGALRGYTF
>TRBV19
CASTNVGEGSYEQYF
>TRBV19
CAARQGSLNTEAFF
>TRBV11-2
CASSFRGYTGELFF
>TRBV5-6
CASSFTAGETQYF
>TRBV19
CASSIFSTSGIIYNEQFF
>TRBV19
CASKRGSPREKLFF
>TRBV28
CASSLRRENTGELFF
>TRBV25-1
CASKSGSFTGELFF
>TRBV7-6
CASSPASVDTQYF
>TRBV5-1
CASSQGGNSMRGYGYTF
>TRBV6-5
CASRPRFGTGETQYF
>TRBV6-5
CASRGSGIGNGYTF
>TRBV7-2
CASSQAQGGIGQPQHF
>TRBV19
CASSITDSNQPQHF